The 13 T cell receptor beta chains reported below all come from one sample, sequenced in a study of blood T cells in healthy people across ages. A sample-barcoded 5' primer and a J-beta primer mix were used in a second PCR of roughly 6 to 12 cycles. MiXCR was run by TCRdb on the 5' RACE reads, yielding one entry per CDR3 protein. The sample yields fewer than 2,000,000 distinct CDR3 sequences, 39% seen once. The source material was blood. Receptors originate from a human donor in good health.

This clonotype was recorded a few times. V and J are TRBV4-2 and TRBJ2-1; D assignment may be TRBD1 or TRBD2 (5 bases each). The CDR3 length is 14 residues. V dropped 1 base and J dropped 8 bases, with 12 bases sitting between them. Germline values: CDR1 LGHNA, CDR2 YNFKEQ. The CDR3 reads CASSQGFGAHEQFF. In DNA form, the CDR3 reads TGTGCCAGCAGCCAAGGGTTCGGGGCGCATGAGCAGTTCTTC.

The chain combines TRBV15 with TRBJ1-5; 8 nucleotides match TRBD1. Germline CDR1 and CDR2: LNHNV and YYDKDF (reference sequence). The V and J ends lost 6 bases and 4 bases, in that order; junction bases with no gene match: 5. The CDR3 length is 14 residues. CDR3 DNA sequence: TGTGCCACCAGACCGGGACAGGTGAATCAGCCCCAGCATTTT. This encodes CATRPGQVNQPQHF.

V and J are TRBV7-2 and TRBJ2-3, with 9 bases fitting TRBD2. Germline CDR1 and CDR2: SGHTA and FQGNSA. There are 18 residues in the CDR3. Germline trimming cut 0 bases from V and 2 bases from J; bases unmatched to any gene: 9. In DNA form, the CDR3 reads TGTGCCAGCAGCTTAGCTTGGCCTAGCGGGGATAACACAGATACGCAGTATTTT. Amino acid sequence: CASSLAWPSGDNTDTQYF.

In its sample, this clonotype was seen a few times. The rearrangement links TRBV10-3 to TRBJ2-7; the D gene is possibly TRBD1 (6 bases). The CDR3 has 15 residues. The V end was cut by 0 bases, the J end by 3 bases, with 12 bases between. Per the germline V gene, CDR1 is ENHRY and CDR2 is SYGVKD. In nucleotides, the CDR3 is TGTGCCATCAGTGAGTCCGAGACAGGCTACTACGAGCAGTACTTC. This encodes CAISESETGYYEQYF.

The genes are TRBV20-1 and TRBJ1-6, with 7 bases lining up with TRBD1. Germline CDR1 DFQATT, CDR2 SNEGSKA (reference sequence). Trimming took 0 bases from V and 10 from J; bases not matched to a gene: 9. The CDR3 is made up of 15 amino acids. The CDR3 DNA follows: TGCAGTGCTAGAGATTTCCTGACAGGGACCTCACCCCTCCACTTT. It encodes CSARDFLTGTSPLHF.

CDR3 sequence: CASSVESGGYTQYF. CDR3 bases: TGTGCCAGCAGCGTAGAATCTGGTGGATATACGCAGTATTTT. The chain joins TRBV9 to TRBJ2-3, with no clear D. This CDR3 region has 14 residues. Germline V lookup: CDR1 SGDLS, CDR2 YYNGEE. Deletions cut 0 bases from V and 7 bases from J, with 12 bases between.

This clonotype turned up a few times. The chain couples TRBV19 to TRBJ2-7; TRBD1 aligns across 10 bases. The CDR3 covers 15 residues. CDR1 and CDR2 from the germline V gene are LNHDA and SQIVND (reference sequence). V lost 5 bases to trimming and J lost 7 bases; unmatched junction nucleotides: 11. CDR3 in amino acids: CASSSRDRGRREQYF. As DNA, the CDR3 is TGTGCCAGTAGTTCCCGGGACAGGGGACGAAGAGAGCAGTACTTC.

The chain joins TRBV20-1 to TRBJ2-3; the D gene is possibly TRBD1 (6 bases). This CDR3 has 15 amino acids. Deletions cut 6 bases from V and 5 bases from J, with 21 bases between. Germline CDR1 DFQATT, CDR2 SNEGSKA (reference sequence). The CDR3 sequence: CSARRPAGDGDTQYF. As DNA, the CDR3 is TGCAGTGCCCGACGCCCGGCAGGGGATGGAGATACGCAGTATTTT.

The chain recombines TRBV4-2 with TRBJ2-5; the D is unclear. V shed 0 bases and J shed 1 base, with 12 bases lying between them. The CDR3 is 16 amino acids. Germline V gene data show CDR1 as LGHNA and CDR2 as YNFKEQ. The CDR3 spells CASSQEMGGPQETQYF. DNA for the CDR3: TGTGCCAGCAGCCAAGAAATGGGTGGACCCCAAGAGACCCAGTACTTC.

This clonotype was counted a few times. The genes are TRBV6-5 and TRBJ1-5; D is unresolved. V gave up 7 bases and J gave up 1 base, with 11 bases separating them. Germline lookup yields CDR1 MNHEY and CDR2 SVGAGI. This CDR3 has 14 amino acids. The CDR3, as DNA: TGTGCCAGCACCTCTCGTGGGAGCAATCAGCCCCAGCATTTT. Its protein is CASTSRGSNQPQHF.

A note on this clonotype: At one end the junction does not follow the germline gene, possibly because of a read error. In nucleotides, the CDR3 is TGCAGTGTTGTAACTGGGGCCACGGAGACTCAGTACTTC. As protein: CSVVTGATETQYF. The chain carries TRBV20-1 and TRBJ2-5, with D maybe TRBD1 (5 bases). Germline loops: CDR1 DFQATT, CDR2 SNEGSKA (reference sequence). This CDR3 contains 13 residues.

The rearrangement links TRBV28 to TRBJ2-7; tentative D call: TRBD1 (5 bases). Germline CDR1 is MDHEN and CDR2 is SYDVKM. Deletions cut 6 bases from V and 3 bases from J, with 15 bases between. The CDR3 length is 14 residues. In nucleotides, the CDR3 is TGTGCCAGCAGGATCGGACATTACATCTACGAGCAGTACTTC. The encoded protein is CASRIGHYIYEQYF. Filled out from reference TRBV28 and TRBJ2-7, the complete variable domain reads DVKVTQSSRYLVKRTGEKVFLECVQDMDHENMFWYRQDPGLGLRLIYFSYDVKMKEKGDIPEGYSVSREKKERFSLILESASTNQTSMYLCASRIGHYIYEQYFGPGTRLTVT.

The V call is TRBV2, the J call TRBJ2-1; 11 bases map to TRBD2. The trim removed 6 bases at V and 4 bases at J, leaving 5 bases unmatched. The germline V gene encodes CDR1 SNHLY and CDR2 FYNNEI. The CDR3 runs to 15 residues. The CDR3 sequence is CASRGLAAFYNEQFF. CDR3 DNA: TGTGCCAGCAGGGGACTAGCGGCCTTTTACAATGAGCAGTTCTTC.